These 2 T cell receptor beta chains came from one sample sequenced in a study of cytotoxic CD8 clonotypes in ibrutinib-treated CLL. TCRdb's table, derived via immunoSEQ multiplex PCR, lists solely in-frame clones and lacks some. The profile covers a few hundred thousand clones, with 70% appearing a single time and just over 15% taken by the ten largest. The sample consisted of PBMCs, taken after 24 months of ibrutinib treatment. All receptors come from a human donor with chronic lymphocytic leukemia.

The rearrangement joins TRBV20-1 to TRBJ2-3; no clear D gene. The CDR3 has 10 residues. Trimming took off 6 bases at V and 2 bases at J, with 3 bases between the two ends. Germline-derived CDR1 and CDR2 are DFQATT and SNEGSKA (reference sequence). The CDR3 is CSAFTDTQYF. The CDR3 coding sequence is TGCAGTGCCTTCACAGATACGCAGTATTTT.

V is TRBV5-1 and J is TRBJ1-2, with 7 bases identical to TRBD1. CDR3 length: 13 amino acids. Germline assignment: CDR1 SGHRS and CDR2 YFSETQ. V shed 8 bases and J 2 bases; nucleotides not matched to a gene: 6. CDR3 protein: CASLGGWNYGYTF. The CDR3 nucleotides are TGCGCCAGTTTAGGGGGCTGGAACTATGGCTACACCTTC. Complete variable domain (other parts from reference TRBV5-1 and TRBJ1-2): KAGVTQTPRYLIKTRGQQVTLSCSPISGHRSVSWYQQTPGQGLQFLFEYFSETQRNKGNFPGRFSGRQFSNSRSEMNVSTLELGDSALYLCASLGGWNYGYTFGSGTRLTVV.